The next 7 T cell receptor beta chains were all read from a single sample in a study of T cells after yellow fever vaccination. MiXCR, run by TCRdb on the 5' RACE reads, gives a single entry per CDR3 protein. This table holds about 510,000 distinct CDR3 sequences, 21% found once. The sample here was PBMCs, taken approximately 20 days after the first yellow fever vaccination. Receptors originate from a man aged 18 to 29 who received the YFV17D yellow fever vaccine.

The chain uses TRBV7-8 and TRBJ2-1; D call uncertain. The V gene lost 1 base and the J gene lost 3 bases, with 7 bases spanning the gap. Germline CDR1 SGHVS, CDR2 FQNEAQ. This CDR3 has 14 residues. Written as DNA, the CDR3 is TGTGCCAGCAGCTTAGGGCCCTTCTACAATGAGCAGTTCTTC. Translating it yields CASSLGPFYNEQFF.

This clonotype was observed a handful of times. The V gene is TRBV9, the J gene TRBJ2-3, with unresolved D. The CDR3 length is 14 residues. V gave up 0 bases and J gave up 3 bases, with 8 bases separating them. CDR1 and CDR2 (germline): SGDLS, YYNGEE. CDR3 region: CASSVVGVTDTQYF. The CDR3 DNA follows: TGTGCCAGCAGCGTAGTAGGTGTGACAGATACGCAGTATTTT.

The chain couples TRBV15 to TRBJ2-2, with TRBD2 matching over 8 bases. V shed 0 bases, J shed 6 bases, and the junction held 6 bases outside the gene matches. Per the germline V gene, CDR1 is LNHNV and CDR2 is YYDKDF (reference sequence). This CDR3 is built from 16 residues. The CDR3 nucleotides read TGTGCCACCAGCAGAGATGTTCGGGGGGGTGCCGGGGAGCTGTTTTTT. Protein sequence: CATSRDVRGGAGELFF.

This clonotype showed up just a few times. The gene calls are TRBV7-2 and TRBJ2-7, with 13 bases fitting TRBD2. The CDR3 runs 16 residues. Germline V CDR1 and CDR2: SGHTA, FQGNSA. Trimming cost V 5 bases and J 2 bases; bases outside gene matches: 6. The CDR3 DNA reads as TGTGCCAGCAGCCCAGGACTAGCGGGGGCGCCCTACGAGCAGTACTTC. This gives the protein CASSPGLAGAPYEQYF. The full variable domain, completed using reference TRBV7-2 and TRBJ2-7, is GAGVSQSPSNKVTEKGKDVELRCDPISGHTALYWYRQSLGQGLEFLIYFQGNSAPDKSGLPSDRFSAERTGGSVSTLTIQRTQQEDSAVYLCASSPGLAGAPYEQYFGPGTRLTVT.

This clonotype has a handful of counts. The chain combines TRBV4-1 with TRBJ2-3; the D gene is possibly TRBD2 (6 bases). Trimming took off 3 bases at V and 1 base at J, with 17 bases between the two ends. Germline loops: CDR1 MGHRA, CDR2 YSYEKL. The CDR3 has 17 amino acids. CDR3: CASSHGDRASGTDTQYF. CDR3 in DNA: TGCGCCAGCAGCCACGGAGATAGGGCTAGCGGCACAGATACGCAGTATTTT.

The sample holds a few counts of this clonotype. The chain couples TRBV2 to TRBJ2-2; D is ambiguous. This CDR3 has 14 residues. With 7 bases removed from V and 5 bases from J, the gap between germline ends came to 14 bases. CDR1 and CDR2 (germline): SNHLY, FYNNEI. The DNA for the CDR3 is TGTGCCAGCAAAAAAAGTGTCTTTACCGGGGAGCTGTTTTTT. It codes for CASKKSVFTGELFF.

The CDR3: CASSVEAELAKNIQYF. DNA for the CDR3: TGTGCCAGCAGCGTAGAGGCAGAGTTAGCCAAAAACATTCAGTACTTC. The rearrangement links TRBV9 to TRBJ2-4; no reliable D call. Trimming took off 0 bases at V and 0 bases at J, with 10 bases between the two ends. The germline V gene has CDR1 SGDLS and CDR2 YYNGEE. The CDR3 has 16 amino acids.